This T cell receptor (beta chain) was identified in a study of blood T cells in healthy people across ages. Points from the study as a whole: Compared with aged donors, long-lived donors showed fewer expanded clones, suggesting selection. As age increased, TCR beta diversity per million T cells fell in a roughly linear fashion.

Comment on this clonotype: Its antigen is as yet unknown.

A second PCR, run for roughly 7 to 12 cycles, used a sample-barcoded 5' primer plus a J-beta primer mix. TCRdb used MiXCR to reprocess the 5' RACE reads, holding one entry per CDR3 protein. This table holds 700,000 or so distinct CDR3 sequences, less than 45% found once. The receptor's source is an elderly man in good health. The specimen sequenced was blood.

The CDR3 reads CATSDSSGRNEQFF. In nucleotides, the CDR3 is TGTGCCACCAGTGATTCCAGCGGGAGAAATGAGCAGTTCTTC. The V and J genes are TRBV24-1 and TRBJ2-1, with 8 bases fitting TRBD2. The trim removed 2 bases at V and 7 bases at J, leaving 3 bases unmatched. The CDR3 consists of 14 residues. The germline gives CDR1 KGHDR, CDR2 SFDVKD.